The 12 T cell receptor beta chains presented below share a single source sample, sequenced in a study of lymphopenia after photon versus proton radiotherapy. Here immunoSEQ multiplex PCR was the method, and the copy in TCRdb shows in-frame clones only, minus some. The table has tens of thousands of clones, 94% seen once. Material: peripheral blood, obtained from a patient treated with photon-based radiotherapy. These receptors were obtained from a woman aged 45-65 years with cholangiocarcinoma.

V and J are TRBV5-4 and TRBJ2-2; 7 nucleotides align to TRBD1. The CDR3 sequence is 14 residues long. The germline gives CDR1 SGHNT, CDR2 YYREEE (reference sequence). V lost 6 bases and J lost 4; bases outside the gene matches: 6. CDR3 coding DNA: TGTGCCAGCACTGGACAGGTGGCCACCGGGGAGCTGTTTTTT. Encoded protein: CASTGQVATGELFF.

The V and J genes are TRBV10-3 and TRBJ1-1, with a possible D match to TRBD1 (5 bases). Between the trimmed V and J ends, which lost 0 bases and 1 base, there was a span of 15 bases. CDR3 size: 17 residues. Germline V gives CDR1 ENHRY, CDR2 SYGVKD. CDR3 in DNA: TGTGCCATCAGTGAGTCCCGGGACGGTCCAAAGAACACTGAAGCTTTCTTT. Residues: CAISESRDGPKNTEAFF.

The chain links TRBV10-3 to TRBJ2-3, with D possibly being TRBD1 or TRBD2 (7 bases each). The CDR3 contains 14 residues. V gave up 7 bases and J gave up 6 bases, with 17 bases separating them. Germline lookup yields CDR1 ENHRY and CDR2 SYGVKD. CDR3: CAINSGGAGDTQYF. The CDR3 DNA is TGTGCCATCAACTCAGGGGGGGCAGGGGATACGCAGTATTTT.

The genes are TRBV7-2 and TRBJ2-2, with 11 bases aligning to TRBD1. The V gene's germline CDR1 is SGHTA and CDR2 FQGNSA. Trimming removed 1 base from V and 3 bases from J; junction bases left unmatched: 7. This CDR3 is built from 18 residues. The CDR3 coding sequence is TGTGCCAGCAGCTTAGGATGGACAGGGGGCTTTTACACCGGGGAGCTGTTTTTT. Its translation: CASSLGWTGGFYTGELFF.

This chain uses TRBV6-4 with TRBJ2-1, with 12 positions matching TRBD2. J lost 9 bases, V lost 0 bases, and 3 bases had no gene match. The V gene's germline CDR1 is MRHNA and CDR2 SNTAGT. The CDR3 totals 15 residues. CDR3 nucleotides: TGTGCCAGCAGTGACTCGGCTAGCGGGGGGGCTGAGCAGTTCTTC. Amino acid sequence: CASSDSASGGAEQFF.

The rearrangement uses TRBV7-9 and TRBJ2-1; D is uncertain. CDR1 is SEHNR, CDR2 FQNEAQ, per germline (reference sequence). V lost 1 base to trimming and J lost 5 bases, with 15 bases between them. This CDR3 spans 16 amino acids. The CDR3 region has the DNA TGTGCCAGCAGCTTAGGGTCCGGTACAGTAAACAATGAGCAGTTCTTC. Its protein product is CASSLGSGTVNNEQFF.

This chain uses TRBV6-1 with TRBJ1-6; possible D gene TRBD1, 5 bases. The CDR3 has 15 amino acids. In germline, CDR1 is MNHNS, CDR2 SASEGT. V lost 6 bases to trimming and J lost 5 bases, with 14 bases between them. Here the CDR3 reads CASRNRDLNNSPLHF. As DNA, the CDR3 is TGTGCCAGCAGGAACCGGGACTTAAATAATTCACCCCTCCACTTT.

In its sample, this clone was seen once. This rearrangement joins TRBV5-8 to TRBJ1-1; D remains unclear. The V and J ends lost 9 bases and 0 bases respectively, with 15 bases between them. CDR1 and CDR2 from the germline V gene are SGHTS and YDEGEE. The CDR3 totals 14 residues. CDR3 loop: CATLLELMNTEAFF. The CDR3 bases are TGTGCCACCCTGTTGGAGTTAATGAACACTGAAGCTTTCTTT.

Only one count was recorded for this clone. The DNA of the CDR3 is TGTGCCAGCAGCGACCCCGGCCCGGGACTCAGCTCCTACGAGCAGTACTTC. This gives the protein CASSDPGPGLSSYEQYF. The V call is TRBV7-9, the J call TRBJ2-7; tentative D call: TRBD2 (6 bases). CDR3 size: 17 residues. The V end lost 5 bases, the J end lost 0 bases, and 20 bases lay between the germline ends. CDR1 and CDR2 (germline): SEHNR, FQNEAQ (reference sequence).

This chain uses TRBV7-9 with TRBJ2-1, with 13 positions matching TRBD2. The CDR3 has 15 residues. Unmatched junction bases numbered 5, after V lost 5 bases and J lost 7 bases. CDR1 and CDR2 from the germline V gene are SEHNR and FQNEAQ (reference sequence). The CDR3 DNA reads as TGTGCCAGCAGCCCACCGGGACTAGCGGGGAATGAGCAGTTCTTC. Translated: CASSPPGLAGNEQFF.

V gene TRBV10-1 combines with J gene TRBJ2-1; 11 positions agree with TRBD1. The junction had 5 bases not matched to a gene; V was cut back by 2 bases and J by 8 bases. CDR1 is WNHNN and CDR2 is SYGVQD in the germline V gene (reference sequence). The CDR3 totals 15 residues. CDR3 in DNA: TGCGCCAGCAGTGAGGGGACAGGGGGGGCCCATGAGCAGTTCTTC. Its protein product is CASSEGTGGAHEQFF.

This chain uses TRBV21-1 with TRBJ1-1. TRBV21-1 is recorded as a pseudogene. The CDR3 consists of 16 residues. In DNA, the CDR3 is TGTGCCAGCAGCAAAAGTCGTCCAGACCCGAACACTGAAGCTTTCTTT. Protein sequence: CASSKSRPDPNTEAFF.